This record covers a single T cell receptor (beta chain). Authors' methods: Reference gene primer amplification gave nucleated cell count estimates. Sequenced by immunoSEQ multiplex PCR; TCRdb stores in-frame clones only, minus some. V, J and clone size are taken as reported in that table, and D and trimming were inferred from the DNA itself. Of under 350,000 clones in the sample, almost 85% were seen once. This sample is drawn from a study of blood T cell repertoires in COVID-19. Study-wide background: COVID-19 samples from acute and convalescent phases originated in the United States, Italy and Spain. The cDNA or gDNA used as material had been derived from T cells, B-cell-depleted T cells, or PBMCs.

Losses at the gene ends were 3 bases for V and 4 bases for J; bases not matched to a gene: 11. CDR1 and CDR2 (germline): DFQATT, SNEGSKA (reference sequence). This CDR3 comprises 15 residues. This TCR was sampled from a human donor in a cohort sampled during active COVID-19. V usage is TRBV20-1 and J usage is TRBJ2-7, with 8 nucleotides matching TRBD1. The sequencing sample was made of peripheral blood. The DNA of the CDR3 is TGCAGTGCTAGTGCCTCCGGGACAGGTGGATACGAGCAGTACTTC. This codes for CSASASGTGGYEQYF.